This TCR beta chain was recorded in a study of response to subunit inactivated influenza vaccine. This clonotype showed up many times. Its antigen remains unknown. TCRdb reanalysed the RT-PCR reads using MiXCR and keeps one entry per CDR3 protein. The sample yields about 530,000 distinct CDR3 sequences, around 11% seen once. General study points: Few additional T cells are recruited per seasonal influenza vaccination, authors suggested.

This sequence originates from a man between 50 and 59 years old who received an inactivated influenza vaccine. The material sequenced was PBMCs from blood, taken on the day of vaccination.

CDR3 residues: CASSLDGRDYNEQFF. The CDR3 DNA sequence: TGTGCCAGCAGCTTAGACGGGAGGGATTACAATGAGCAGTTCTTC. The chain employs TRBV7-2 and TRBJ2-1; 8 bases map to TRBD2. V lost 1 base and J lost 4; bases outside the gene matches: 3. CDR1 and CDR2 from the germline V gene are SGHTA and FQGNSA. The CDR3 runs to 15 residues.